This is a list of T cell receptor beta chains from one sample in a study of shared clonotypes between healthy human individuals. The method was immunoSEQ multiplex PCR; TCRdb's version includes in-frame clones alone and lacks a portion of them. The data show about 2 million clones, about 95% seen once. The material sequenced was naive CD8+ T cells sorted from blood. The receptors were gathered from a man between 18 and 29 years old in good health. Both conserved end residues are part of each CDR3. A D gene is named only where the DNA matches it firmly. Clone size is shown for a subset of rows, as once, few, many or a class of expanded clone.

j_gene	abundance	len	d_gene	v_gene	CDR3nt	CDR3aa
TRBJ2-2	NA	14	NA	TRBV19	TGTGCCGGGTTAAGGGCAACCGGCGGCGGGGAGCTGTTTTTT	CAGLRATGGGELFF
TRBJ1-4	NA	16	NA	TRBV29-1	TGCAGCGTTCAACTGGCCCAGGTTGGGTCTAATGAAAAACTGTTTTTT	CSVQLAQVGSNEKLFF
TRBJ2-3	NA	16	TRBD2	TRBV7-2	TGTGCCAGCAGCTTAGTGGCTAGCGGGAGCCTAAATACGCAGTATTTT	CASSLVASGSLNTQYF
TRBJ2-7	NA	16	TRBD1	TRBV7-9	TGTGCCAGCAGCTTTTTCCCGGGACAGGGGGTCAACGAGCAGTACTTC	CASSFFPGQGVNEQYF
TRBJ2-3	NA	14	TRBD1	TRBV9	TGTGCCAGCAGCGCGACAGGGAGCACAGATACGCAGTATTTT	CASSATGSTDTQYF
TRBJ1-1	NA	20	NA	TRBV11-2	TGTGCCAGCAGCTTAGATCGGGACCTCGAGGGTGAATCTTTGAACACTGAAGCTTTCTTT	CASSLDRDLEGESLNTEAFF
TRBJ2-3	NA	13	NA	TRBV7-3	TGTGCCAGCAGCGCCACTAACACAGATACGCAGTATTTT	CASSATNTDTQYF
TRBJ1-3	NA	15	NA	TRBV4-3	TGCGCCAGCAGCCCCGGAGGGGGATCAGGAAACACCATATATTTT	CASSPGGGSGNTIYF
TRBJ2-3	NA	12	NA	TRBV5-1	TGCGCCAGCGGCCCGGACGGGGATACGCAGTATTTT	CASGPDGDTQYF
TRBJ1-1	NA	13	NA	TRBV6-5	TGTGCCAGCAGGGCAGGAGCGAGCACTGAAGCTTTCTTT	CASRAGASTEAFF
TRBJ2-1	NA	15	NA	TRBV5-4	TGTGCCAGCAGCTTGATGGCAGGGCCCTACAATGAGCAGTTCTTC	CASSLMAGPYNEQFF
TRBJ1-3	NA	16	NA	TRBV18	TGTGCCAGCTCACCCTCCACTGAGCAGGTTGGAAACACCATATATTTT	CASSPSTEQVGNTIYF
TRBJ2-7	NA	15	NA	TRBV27	TGTGCCAGCAGGACCGGGGGGCGAACCCCTTACGAGCAGTACTTC	CASRTGGRTPYEQYF
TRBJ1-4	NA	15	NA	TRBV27	TGTGCCAGCAGTTTATTGGCCCCGCGGGGAGAAAAACTGTTTTTT	CASSLLAPRGEKLFF
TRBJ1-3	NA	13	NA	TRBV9	TGTGCCAGCAGCGTAGACTTCGGAAACACCATATATTTT	CASSVDFGNTIYF
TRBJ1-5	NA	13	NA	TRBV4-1	TGCGCCAGCAGCCAGGGTATGAATCAGCCCCAGCATTTT	CASSQGMNQPQHF
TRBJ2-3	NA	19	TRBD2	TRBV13	TGTGCCAGCAGCGGGACGGGACTAGCGGGGGGGCTGGGGACAGATACGCAGTATTTT	CASSGTGLAGGLGTDTQYF
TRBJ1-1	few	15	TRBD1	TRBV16	TGTGCCAGCAGCCCCGACAGGGGGCGCGACACTGAAGCTTTCTTT	CASSPDRGRDTEAFF
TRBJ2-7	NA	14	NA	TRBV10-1	TGCGCCATCCCCTCCCCAGGGCAGACCTACGAGCAGTACTTC	CAIPSPGQTYEQYF
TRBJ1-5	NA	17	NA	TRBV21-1	TGTGCCAGCAGCGACCACCGGCCTGGTTGGGGCAATCAGCCCCAGCATTTT	CASSDHRPGWGNQPQHF
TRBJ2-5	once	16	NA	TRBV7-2	TGTGCCAGCAGCTCACCTTTAGAGTTAAACCAAGAGACCCAGTACTTC	CASSSPLELNQETQYF
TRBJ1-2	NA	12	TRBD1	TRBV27	TGTGCCAGCAGTTTTGACAGGGTCGGCTACACCTTC	CASSFDRVGYTF
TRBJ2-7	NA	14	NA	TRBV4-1	TGCGCCAGCAGCCAAGCAGGGTCCTGGGGCGAGCAGTACTTC	CASSQAGSWGEQYF
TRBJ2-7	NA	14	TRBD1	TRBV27	TGTGCCAGCAGTACAAAGGACAGGGGACACGAGCAGTACTTC	CASSTKDRGHEQYF
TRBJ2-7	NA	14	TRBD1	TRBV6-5	TGTGCCAGCAGTCTCCCGGGACAGCCCTACGAGCAGTACTTC	CASSLPGQPYEQYF
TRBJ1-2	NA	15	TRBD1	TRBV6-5	TGTGCCAGCATTAACCCTATGGACAGGCTGGGTGGCTACACCTTC	CASINPMDRLGGYTF
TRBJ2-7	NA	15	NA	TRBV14	TGTGCCAGCAGCCAAGACCAGCGGCGGGTGAACGAGCAGTACTTC	CASSQDQRRVNEQYF
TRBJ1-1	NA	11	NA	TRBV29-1	TGCAGCGTTGATCTGCCGGGCGGAGCTTTCTTT	CSVDLPGGAFF